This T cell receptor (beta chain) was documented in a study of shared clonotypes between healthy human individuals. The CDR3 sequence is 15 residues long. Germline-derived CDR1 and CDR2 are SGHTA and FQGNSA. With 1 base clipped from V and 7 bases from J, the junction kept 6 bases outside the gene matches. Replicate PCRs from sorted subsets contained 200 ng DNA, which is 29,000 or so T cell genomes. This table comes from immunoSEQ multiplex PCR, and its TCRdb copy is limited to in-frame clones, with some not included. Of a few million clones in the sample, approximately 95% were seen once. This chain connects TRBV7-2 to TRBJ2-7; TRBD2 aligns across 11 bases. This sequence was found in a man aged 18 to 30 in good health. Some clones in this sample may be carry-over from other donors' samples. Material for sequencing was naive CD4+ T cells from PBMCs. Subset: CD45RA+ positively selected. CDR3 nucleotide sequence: TGTGCCAGCAGCTTAGGGGCTAGCGGGAGGTATGAGCAGTACTTC. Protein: CASSLGASGRYEQYF.